The clone carrying this T cell receptor beta chain was recorded at least ten times. Antigen unknown. TCRdb independently ran MiXCR on the 5' RACE reads; one entry per CDR3 protein. The sample carries around 230,000 distinct CDR3 sequences, 8.6% recorded once. The data were taken from a study of CD8 T cells in ankylosing spondylitis. CDR3 length: 14 amino acids. Germline V lookup: CDR1 SGHAT, CDR2 FQNNGV. V lost 0 bases to trimming and J lost 1 base, with 6 bases between them. Findings and limits, study-wide: Certain motif variants had earlier been reported in reactive arthritis synovial fluid and blood.

Specimen: blood, either unsorted or a sorted T cell fraction (not recorded which). The rearrangement uses TRBV11-2 and TRBJ1-1; no reliable D call. This clonotype was sampled from a male donor with ankylosing spondylitis or in good health (not recorded which). Here the CDR3 reads CASSLEAENTEAFF. In nucleotides, the CDR3 is TGTGCCAGCAGCTTAGAAGCGGAGAACACTGAAGCTTTCTTT.